The 21 T cell receptor beta chains presented below share a single source sample, sequenced in a study of blood T cell repertoires in COVID-19. This table comes from immunoSEQ multiplex PCR, and its TCRdb copy is limited to in-frame clones, with some not included. Of about 85,000 clones in the sample, less than 95% were seen once. Source material: peripheral blood. These receptors came from a human donor with active COVID-19. The donor label of this sample is uncertain.

This chain links TRBV3-1 (or the pseudogene TRBV3-2) with TRBJ1-5; weak D call: TRBD1 (5 bases). This CDR3 spans 15 amino acids. Trimming stripped 0 bases from V and 7 bases from J, with 13 bases between. In germline, CDR1 is LGHDT, CDR2 YNNKEL (reference sequence). CDR3 sequence reads: CASSQDLGGGQPQHF. CDR3 nucleotides: TGTGCCAGCAGCCAAGACTTAGGTGGGGGGCAGCCCCAGCATTTT.

The genes are TRBV20-1 and TRBJ2-7, with TRBD1 identical over 8 bases. Germline-derived CDR1 and CDR2 are DFQATT and SNEGSKA (reference sequence). This CDR3 has 15 residues. The junction had 12 bases not matched to a gene; V was cut back by 3 bases and J by 5 bases. DNA for the CDR3: TGCAGTGCTAGTCTCGTGGGCAGGGGGCTCAACGAGCAGTACTTC. It codes for CSASLVGRGLNEQYF.

The V gene is TRBV4-3, the J gene TRBJ2-2, with 7 nucleotides matching TRBD1. CDR1 is LGHNA and CDR2 is YSLEER in the germline V gene. V lost 0 bases, J lost 5 bases, and 6 bases stayed unmatched. The length of the CDR3 is 16 residues. CDR3 in amino acids: CASSQEVTGFTGELFF. CDR3 bases: TGCGCCAGCAGCCAAGAAGTGACAGGGTTTACCGGGGAGCTGTTTTTT.

V and J are TRBV5-1 and TRBJ1-5; maybe TRBD1 (5 bases). The CDR3 spans 13 residues. Germline V gene sequence: CDR1 SGHRS, CDR2 YFSETQ. V was clipped by 4 bases and J by 2 bases, with 7 bases between them. CDR3 residues: CASSPGGNQPQHF. The CDR3 bases are TGCGCCAGCAGCCCGGGGGGCAATCAGCCCCAGCATTTT.

This chain connects TRBV6-2 or TRBV6-3 to TRBJ1-5; D gene uncertain. With 6 bases removed from V and 3 bases from J, the gap between germline ends came to 9 bases. Germline loops: CDR1 MNHEY, CDR2 SVGEGT. The CDR3 is 13 amino acids. The CDR3 DNA reads as TGTGCCAGCAGCAACGGGGACAATCAGCCCCAGCATTTT. Translation gives CASSNGDNQPQHF.

The rearrangement links TRBV30 to TRBJ1-6, with 9 bases identical to TRBD1. The CDR3 length is 17 residues. CDR1 GTSNPN and CDR2 SVGIG come from the germline V gene (reference sequence). V trimming: 3 bases; J trimming: 0 bases; junction bases outside the gene matches: 6. CDR3 DNA: TGTGCCTGGAGAGGGACAGGGCCGGACTCCTATAATTCACCCCTCCACTTT. It yields the protein CAWRGTGPDSYNSPLHF.

The rearrangement links TRBV27 to TRBJ2-7; 10 nucleotides match TRBD2. The J segment lost 9 bases and the V segment lost 6 bases, leaving 11 bases of the junction unmatched. Germline loops: CDR1 MNHEY, CDR2 SMNVEV (reference sequence). CDR3 length: 14 amino acids. In DNA, the CDR3 is TGTGCCAGCAGCTTCATGATAGCGGGGGGACCGCAGTACTTC. This translates into CASSFMIAGGPQYF.

This clone appeared a single time. The chain couples TRBV6-1 to TRBJ1-5; 7 bases agree with TRBD1. The V gene end was trimmed by 2 bases and the J gene end by 1 base; junction bases not matched to a gene: 5. Germline CDR1 reads MNHNS; CDR2 reads SASEGT. This CDR3 comprises 16 residues. Here the CDR3 reads CASSETGVSSNQPQHF. The CDR3 DNA sequence: TGTGCCAGCAGTGAAACAGGGGTCTCGAGCAATCAGCCCCAGCATTTT.

This chain uses TRBV5-3 with TRBJ1-2; D gene uncertain. TRBV5-3 is an ORF, with its function uncertain. V lost 0 bases and J 1 base, leaving 22 bases between the germline ends. CDR3 size: 19 residues. The CDR3: CARSLASGQDSSRNYGYTF. The CDR3 DNA follows: TGTGCCAGAAGCTTGGCCTCCGGGCAGGACTCGTCTCGTAACTATGGCTACACCTTC.

The chain joins TRBV5-1 to TRBJ2-7; D is perhaps TRBD2 (6 bases). The V and J ends lost 4 bases and 2 bases respectively, with 16 bases between them. The CDR3 length is 15 residues. Germline CDR1 and CDR2: SGHRS and YFSETQ. CDR3: CASSRGGTPTYEQYF. In nucleotides, the CDR3 is TGCGCCAGCAGCCGAGGAGGGACCCCTACCTACGAGCAGTACTTC.

This chain uses TRBV7-2 with TRBJ2-7; 10 bases map to TRBD2. This CDR3 region has 14 residues. V was pared by 6 bases and J by 2 bases, with 4 bases of the junction left unmatched. Per the germline V gene, CDR1 is SGHTA and CDR2 is FQGNSA. The CDR3 DNA reads as TGTGCCAGCAGTTCTAGCGGGAGAACCTACGAGCAGTACTTC. Protein product: CASSSSGRTYEQYF. Combining the CDR3 with reference TRBV7-2 and TRBJ2-7 gives the whole variable domain GAGVSQSPSNKVTEKGKDVELRCDPISGHTALYWYRQSLGQGLEFLIYFQGNSAPDKSGLPSDRFSAERTGGSVSTLTIQRTQQEDSAVYLCASSSSGRTYEQYFGPGTRLTVT.

The chain has TRBV19 and TRBJ2-7; maybe TRBD2 (6 bases). Germline CDR1 LNHDA, CDR2 SQIVND (reference sequence). The CDR3 is 16 amino acids. Deletions cut 4 bases from V and 3 bases from J, with 19 bases between. The CDR3 loop reads CASSTRLGGANYEQYF. The CDR3 DNA reads as TGTGCCAGTAGTACACGGCTTGGAGGGGCCAACTACGAGCAGTACTTC.

Remarks on this clone: A read error may account for a junction end that differs from germline. This chain links TRBV9 with TRBJ1-2; no definite D call. Germline V gives CDR1 SGDLS, CDR2 YYNGEE. The CDR3 has 13 amino acids. The CDR3 sequence: CASSVDVEEADHF. DNA for the CDR3: TGTGCCAGCAGCGTAGACGTCGAGGAGGCCGACCACTTC.

The chain employs TRBV7-2 and TRBJ2-3; 8 bases line up with TRBD2. V lost 1 base, J lost 6 bases, and 9 bases stayed unmatched. The germline gives CDR1 SGHTA, CDR2 FQGNSA. CDR3 length: 16 amino acids. Here the CDR3 DNA reads TGTGCCAGCAGCTTAGTAAGCCGGGGGGGCCGTGATACGCAGTATTTT. This translates into CASSLVSRGGRDTQYF.

Concerning this clone: This same CDR3 is encoded by further DNA sequences in the sample. The chain links TRBV5-1 to TRBJ1-1, with D possibly TRBD1 on 5 matching bases. Germline CDR1 is SGHRS and CDR2 is YFSETQ. V was cut by 0 bases and J by 3 bases, with 9 bases left in between. The length of the CDR3 is 14 residues. CDR3 DNA sequence: TGCGCCAGCAGCTTGGCCGGGGGGTACACTGAAGCTTTCTTT. Translated, it gives CASSLAGGYTEAFF. The full variable domain, completed using reference TRBV5-1 and TRBJ1-1, is KAGVTQTPRYLIKTRGQQVTLSCSPISGHRSVSWYQQTPGQGLQFLFEYFSETQRNKGNFPGRFSGRQFSNSRSEMNVSTLELGDSALYLCASSLAGGYTEAFFGQGTRLTVV.

The genes are TRBV12-3 or TRBV12-4 and TRBJ1-2; D call uncertain. V was clipped by 3 bases and J by 8 bases, with 13 bases between them. This CDR3 is built from 13 residues. The CDR3 DNA follows: TGTGCCAGCAGTTTCCCGGGGAGTGGGGGCTACACCTTC. This sequence encodes CASSFPGSGGYTF.

The J gene is TRBJ2-2, the V gene TRBV28, with unresolved D. The length of the CDR3 is 15 residues. The ends were cut back, 7 bases at V and 0 bases at J, with 12 bases in the middle. From germline, CDR1 is MDHEN and CDR2 SYDVKM. The CDR3 bases are TGTGCCAGCACCTTATTAGCTTCGAACACCGGGGAGCTGTTTTTT. It is translated as CASTLLASNTGELFF.

This sequence joins TRBV27 and TRBJ2-5; TRBD2 aligns across 8 bases. Trimming at V came to 3 bases and at J to 2 bases, leaving 2 bases not matched to a gene. The length of the CDR3 is 14 residues. Germline CDR1 and CDR2: MNHEY and SMNVEV (reference sequence). The CDR3 DNA is TGTGCCAGCAGTTTTAGCGGGGCACAAGAGACCCAGTACTTC. Translating it yields CASSFSGAQETQYF.

The chain combines TRBV3-1 (or the pseudogene TRBV3-2) with TRBJ2-3, with 7 positions matching TRBD2. Trimming removed 2 bases from V and 0 bases from J; junction bases left unmatched: 8. Germline V lookup: CDR1 LGHDT, CDR2 YNNKEL (reference sequence). CDR3 length: 17 amino acids. The CDR3 DNA is TGTGCCAGCAGCCAATGGGAGGGGCCCACAAGCACAGATACGCAGTATTTT. Amino acid sequence: CASSQWEGPTSTDTQYF.

The rearrangement links TRBV11-2 to TRBJ2-7, with 9 bases matching TRBD2. This CDR3 is built from 14 residues. Trimming cost V 8 bases and J 0 bases; bases outside gene matches: 5. The germline V gene encodes CDR1 SGHAT and CDR2 FQNNGV. CDR3 DNA sequence: TGTGCCAGCCGGCGGGGGGGACGCTCCTACGAGCAGTACTTC. This translates into CASRRGGRSYEQYF.

The rearrangement uses TRBV4-1 and TRBJ1-1; TRBD1 matches 11 bases. The CDR3 has 13 residues. Trimming removed 10 bases from V and 4 bases from J; junction bases left unmatched: 5. CDR1 is MGHRA and CDR2 is YSYEKL in the germline V gene. CDR3 protein: CATAGTGGTEAFF. CDR3 nucleotides: TGCGCCACCGCCGGGACAGGGGGCACTGAAGCTTTCTTT.